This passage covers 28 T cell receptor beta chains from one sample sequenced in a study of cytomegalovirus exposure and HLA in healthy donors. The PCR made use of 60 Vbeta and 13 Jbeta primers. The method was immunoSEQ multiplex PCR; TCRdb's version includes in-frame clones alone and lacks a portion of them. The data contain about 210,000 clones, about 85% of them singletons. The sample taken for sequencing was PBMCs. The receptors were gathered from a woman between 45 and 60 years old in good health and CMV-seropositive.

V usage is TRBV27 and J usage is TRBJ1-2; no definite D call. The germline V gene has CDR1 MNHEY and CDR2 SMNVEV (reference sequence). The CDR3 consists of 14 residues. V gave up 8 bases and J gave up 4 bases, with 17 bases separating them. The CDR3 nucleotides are TGTGCCAGCTCCCCTCCCGGGAAGGGCTATGGCTACACCTTC. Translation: CASSPPGKGYGYTF.

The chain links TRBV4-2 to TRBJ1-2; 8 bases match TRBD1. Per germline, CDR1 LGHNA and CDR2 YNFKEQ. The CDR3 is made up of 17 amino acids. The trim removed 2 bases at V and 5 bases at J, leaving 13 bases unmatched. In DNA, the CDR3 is TGTGCCAGCAGCCAAAACCCTATATACAGGGGGAAGTATGGCTACACCTTC. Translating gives CASSQNPIYRGKYGYTF.

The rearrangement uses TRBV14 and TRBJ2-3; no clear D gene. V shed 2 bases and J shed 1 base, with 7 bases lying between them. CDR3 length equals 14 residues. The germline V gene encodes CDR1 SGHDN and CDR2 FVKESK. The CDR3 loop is CASSQYRGTDTQYF. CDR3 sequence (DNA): TGTGCCAGCAGCCAATACCGGGGCACAGATACGCAGTATTTT.

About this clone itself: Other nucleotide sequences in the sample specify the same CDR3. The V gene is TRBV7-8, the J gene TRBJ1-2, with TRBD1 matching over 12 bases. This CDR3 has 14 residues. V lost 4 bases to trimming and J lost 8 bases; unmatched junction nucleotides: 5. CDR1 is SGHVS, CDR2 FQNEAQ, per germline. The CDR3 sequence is CASSSGQGARGYTF. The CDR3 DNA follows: TGTGCCAGCAGCTCGGGACAGGGGGCGCGAGGCTACACCTTC.

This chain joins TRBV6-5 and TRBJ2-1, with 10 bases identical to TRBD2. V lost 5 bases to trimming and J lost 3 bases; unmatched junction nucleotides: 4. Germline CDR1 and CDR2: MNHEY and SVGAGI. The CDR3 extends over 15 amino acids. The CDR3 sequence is CASSGGLALYNEQFF. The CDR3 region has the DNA TGTGCCAGCAGTGGGGGACTAGCGCTCTACAATGAGCAGTTCTTC.

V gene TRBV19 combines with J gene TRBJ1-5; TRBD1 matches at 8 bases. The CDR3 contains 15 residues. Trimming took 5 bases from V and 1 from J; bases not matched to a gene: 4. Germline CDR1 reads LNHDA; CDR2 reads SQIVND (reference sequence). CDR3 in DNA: TGTGCCAGTAGTGTGGGACAGGTAAGCAATCAGCCCCAGCATTTT. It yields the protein CASSVGQVSNQPQHF.

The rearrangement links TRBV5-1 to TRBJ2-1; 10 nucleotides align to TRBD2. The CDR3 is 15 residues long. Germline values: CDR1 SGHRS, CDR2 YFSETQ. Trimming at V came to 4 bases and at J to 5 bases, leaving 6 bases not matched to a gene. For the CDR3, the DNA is TGCGCCAGCAGCAGCTTAGCGGGGGGTCACAATGAGCAGTTCTTC. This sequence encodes CASSSLAGGHNEQFF.

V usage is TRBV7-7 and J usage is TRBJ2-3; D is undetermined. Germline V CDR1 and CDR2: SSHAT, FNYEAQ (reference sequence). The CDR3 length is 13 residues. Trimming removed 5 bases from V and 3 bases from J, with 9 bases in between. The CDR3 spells CASSVIRTDTQYF. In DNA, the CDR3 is TGTGCCAGCAGCGTTATACGGACAGATACGCAGTATTTT.

The CDR3 DNA reads as TGTGCCAGCGCGAGCGAGGTCGACAATGAGCAGTTCTTC. It is translated as CASASEVDNEQFF. V usage is TRBV2 and J usage is TRBJ2-1; unclear D gene. V was clipped by 8 bases and J by 5 bases, with 13 bases between them. The V gene's germline CDR1 is SNHLY and CDR2 FYNNEI. The CDR3 extends over 13 amino acids.

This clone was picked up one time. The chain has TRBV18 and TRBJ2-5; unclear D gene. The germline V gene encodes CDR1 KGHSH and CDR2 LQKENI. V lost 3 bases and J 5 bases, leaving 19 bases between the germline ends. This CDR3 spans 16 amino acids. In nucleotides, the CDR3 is TGTGCCAGCTCACCGGCCCCGACCAAGGCCGGGGAGACCCAGTACTTC. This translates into CASSPAPTKAGETQYF.

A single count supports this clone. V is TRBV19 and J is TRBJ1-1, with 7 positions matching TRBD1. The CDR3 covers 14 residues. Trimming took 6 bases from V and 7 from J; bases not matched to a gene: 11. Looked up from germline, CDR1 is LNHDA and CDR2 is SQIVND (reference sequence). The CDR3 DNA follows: TGTGCCAGTAGACAACAGGGGAAGGCCTGTGAAGCTTTCTTT. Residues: CASRQQGKACEAFF.

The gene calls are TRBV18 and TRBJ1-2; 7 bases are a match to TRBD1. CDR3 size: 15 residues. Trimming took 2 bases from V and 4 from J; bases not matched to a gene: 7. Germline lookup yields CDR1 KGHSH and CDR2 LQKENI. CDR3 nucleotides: TGTGCCAGCTCACCAGCGGGACAGAGGTCCTATGGCTACACCTTC. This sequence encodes CASSPAGQRSYGYTF.

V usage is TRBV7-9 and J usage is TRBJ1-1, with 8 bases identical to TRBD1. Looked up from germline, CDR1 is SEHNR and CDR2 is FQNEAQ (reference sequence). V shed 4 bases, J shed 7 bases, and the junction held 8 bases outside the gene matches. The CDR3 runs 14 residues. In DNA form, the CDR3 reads TGTGCCAGCAGCTGGACAGGGAGGGGGATTGAAGCTTTCTTT. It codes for CASSWTGRGIEAFF.

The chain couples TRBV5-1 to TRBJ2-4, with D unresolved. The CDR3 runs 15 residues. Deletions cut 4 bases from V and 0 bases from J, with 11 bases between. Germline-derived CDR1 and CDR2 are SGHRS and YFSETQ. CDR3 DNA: TGCGCCAGCAGCCCCTTTGAGTCAGCCAAAAACATTCAGTACTTC. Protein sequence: CASSPFESAKNIQYF.

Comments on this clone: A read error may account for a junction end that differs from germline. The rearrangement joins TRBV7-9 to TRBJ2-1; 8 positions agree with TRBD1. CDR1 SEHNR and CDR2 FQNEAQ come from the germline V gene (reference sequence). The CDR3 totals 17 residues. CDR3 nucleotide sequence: TGTGCCAGCAGCTTCGCCACAGGGGGGACCTCCTTCAATGAGCAGTTCTTC. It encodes CASSFATGGTSFNEQFF.

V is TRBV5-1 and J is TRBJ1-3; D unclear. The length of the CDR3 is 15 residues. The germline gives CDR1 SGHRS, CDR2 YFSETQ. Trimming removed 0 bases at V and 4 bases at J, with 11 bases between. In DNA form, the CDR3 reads TGCGCCAGCAGCTTGGGGCCCTCGGGAGGAAACACCATATATTTT. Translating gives CASSLGPSGGNTIYF.

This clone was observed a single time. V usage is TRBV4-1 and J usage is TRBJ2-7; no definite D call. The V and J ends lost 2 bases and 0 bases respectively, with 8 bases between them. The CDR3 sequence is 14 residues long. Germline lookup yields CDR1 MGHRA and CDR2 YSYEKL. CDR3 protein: CASSQRQDSYEQYF. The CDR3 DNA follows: TGCGCCAGCAGCCAACGGCAGGACTCCTACGAGCAGTACTTC.

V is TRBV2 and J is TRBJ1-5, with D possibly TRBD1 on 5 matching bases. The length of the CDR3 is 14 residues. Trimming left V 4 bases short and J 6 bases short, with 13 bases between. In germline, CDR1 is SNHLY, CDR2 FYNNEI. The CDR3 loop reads CASSGSRELQPQHF. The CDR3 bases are TGTGCCAGCAGTGGGTCCAGGGAACTTCAGCCCCAGCATTTT.

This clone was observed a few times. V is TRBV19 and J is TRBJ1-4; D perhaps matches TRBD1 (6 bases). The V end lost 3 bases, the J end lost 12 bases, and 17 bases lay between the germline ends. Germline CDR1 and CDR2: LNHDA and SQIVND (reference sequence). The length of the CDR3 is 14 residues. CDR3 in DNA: TGTGCCAGTAGTATGGGACAAGGGGGAGATGAACTGTTTTTT. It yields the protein CASSMGQGGDELFF.

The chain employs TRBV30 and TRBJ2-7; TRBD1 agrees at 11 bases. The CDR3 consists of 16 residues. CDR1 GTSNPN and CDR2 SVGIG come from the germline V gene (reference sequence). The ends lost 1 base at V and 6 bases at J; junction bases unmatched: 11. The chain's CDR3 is CAWSGTGGFSLAEQYF. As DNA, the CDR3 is TGTGCCTGGAGTGGGACAGGGGGCTTCAGCCTCGCCGAGCAGTACTTC.

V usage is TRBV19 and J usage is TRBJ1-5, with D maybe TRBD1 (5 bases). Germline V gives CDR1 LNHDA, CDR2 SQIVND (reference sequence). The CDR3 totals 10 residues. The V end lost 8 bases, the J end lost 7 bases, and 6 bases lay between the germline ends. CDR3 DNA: TGTGCCAGTGGGGCGCAGCCCCAGCATTTT. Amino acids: CASGAQPQHF.

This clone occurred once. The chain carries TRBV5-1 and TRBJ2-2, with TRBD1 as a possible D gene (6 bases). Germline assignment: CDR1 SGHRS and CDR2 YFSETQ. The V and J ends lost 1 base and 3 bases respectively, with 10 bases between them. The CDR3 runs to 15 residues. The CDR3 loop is CASSLPGAHTGELFF. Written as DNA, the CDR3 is TGCGCCAGCAGCTTGCCAGGGGCGCACACCGGGGAGCTGTTTTTT.

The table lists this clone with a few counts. The CDR3 nucleotides read TGCGCCAGCAGCCTCCTGGGACAGGGTAGTTATGGAAACACCATATATTTT. This codes for CASSLLGQGSYGNTIYF. The rearrangement uses TRBV4-1 and TRBJ1-3, with 9 bases matching TRBD1. Germline V gene sequence: CDR1 MGHRA, CDR2 YSYEKL. The CDR3 extends over 17 amino acids. The junction had 10 bases not matched to a gene; V was cut back by 4 bases and J by 3 bases.

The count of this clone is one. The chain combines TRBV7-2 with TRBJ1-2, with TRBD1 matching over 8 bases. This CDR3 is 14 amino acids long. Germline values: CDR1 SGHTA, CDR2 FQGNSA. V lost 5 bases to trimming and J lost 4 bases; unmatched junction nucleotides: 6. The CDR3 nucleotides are TGTGCCAGCAGCCCCGGTACAGGGGGCTATGGCTACACCTTC. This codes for CASSPGTGGYGYTF.

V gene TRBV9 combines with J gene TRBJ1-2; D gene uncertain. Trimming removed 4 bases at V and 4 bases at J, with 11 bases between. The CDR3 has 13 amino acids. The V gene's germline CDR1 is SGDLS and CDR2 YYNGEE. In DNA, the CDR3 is TGTGCCAGCAGCCCCGGACTGAGCTATGGCTACACCTTC. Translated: CASSPGLSYGYTF.

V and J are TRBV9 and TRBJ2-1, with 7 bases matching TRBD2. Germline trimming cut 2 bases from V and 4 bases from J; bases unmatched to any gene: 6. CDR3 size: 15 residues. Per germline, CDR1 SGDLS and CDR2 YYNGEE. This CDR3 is CASSVDGLGYNEQFF. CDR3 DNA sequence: TGTGCCAGCAGCGTCGACGGACTAGGGTACAATGAGCAGTTCTTC.

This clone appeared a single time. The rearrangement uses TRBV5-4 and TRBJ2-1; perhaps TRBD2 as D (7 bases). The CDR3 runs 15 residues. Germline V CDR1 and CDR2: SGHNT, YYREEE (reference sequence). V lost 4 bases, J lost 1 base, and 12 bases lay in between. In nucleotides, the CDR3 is TGTGCCAGCAGCCCGAGCGGGACATCCTACAATGAGCAGTTCTTC. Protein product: CASSPSGTSYNEQFF.

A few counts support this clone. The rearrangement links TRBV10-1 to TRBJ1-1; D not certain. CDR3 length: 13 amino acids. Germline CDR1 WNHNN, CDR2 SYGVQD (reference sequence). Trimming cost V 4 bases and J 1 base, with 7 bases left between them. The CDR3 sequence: CASSGRGNTEAFF. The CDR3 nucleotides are TGCGCCAGCAGTGGACGAGGGAACACTGAAGCTTTCTTT.